The 31 T cell receptor beta chains below were found in one sample sequenced in a study of blood T cell repertoires in COVID-19. Sequencing was performed with immunoSEQ multiplex PCR; in TCRdb, only in-frame clones are kept and a portion is missing. This table has approximately 68,000 clones, around 90% appearing once. The material sequenced was peripheral blood. The origin of the receptors is a man aged 50 or older with active COVID-19.

V gene TRBV9 combines with J gene TRBJ1-3, with 7 bases fitting TRBD1. Trimming at V came to 3 bases and at J to 0 bases, leaving 0 bases not matched to a gene. CDR3 length: 14 amino acids. CDR1 SGDLS and CDR2 YYNGEE come from the germline V gene. The CDR3 DNA reads as TGTGCCAGCAGCGACAGGGGCTCTGGAAACACCATATATTTT. This sequence encodes CASSDRGSGNTIYF.

There are a few counts of this clone. The V call is TRBV5-8, the J call TRBJ1-2; 8 nucleotides match TRBD1. With 3 bases clipped from V and 5 bases from J, the junction kept 9 bases outside the gene matches. Germline CDR1 is SGHTS and CDR2 is YDEGEE. This CDR3 spans 15 amino acids. In nucleotides, the CDR3 is TGTGCCAGCAGCTCTGTGGACAGGGAGGGGTATGGCTACACCTTC. It translates to CASSSVDREGYGYTF.

This clone was seen a handful of times. The chain couples TRBV27 to TRBJ1-2; the D gene is possibly TRBD1 (5 bases). Trimming took 5 bases from V and 7 from J, leaving 20 bases between them. CDR1 and CDR2 (germline): MNHEY, SMNVEV (reference sequence). The CDR3 contains 15 residues. In DNA form, the CDR3 reads TGTGCCAGCAGTGGCTTTCAGGGCGGTTTCCTTGGCTACACCTTC. Protein product: CASSGFQGGFLGYTF.

The rearrangement links TRBV7-9 to TRBJ1-1; the D gene is possibly TRBD1 (6 bases). Trimming took off 1 base at V and 5 bases at J, with 17 bases between the two ends. The CDR3 sequence is 16 residues long. Germline loops: CDR1 SEHNR, CDR2 FQNEAQ (reference sequence). CDR3 sequence (DNA): TGTGCCAGCAGCTTAGTCTTACAGGGAGAGGGGACTGAAGCTTTCTTT. Its translation is CASSLVLQGEGTEAFF.

The chain carries TRBV7-8 and TRBJ2-7, with TRBD1 matching over 10 bases. Germline V gene sequence: CDR1 SGHVS, CDR2 FQNEAQ. V dropped 0 bases and J dropped 5; count of bases not matched to a gene: 4. This CDR3 region has 15 residues. The CDR3 bases are TGTGCCAGCAGCTTAGCCGGGACAGGGGCGAACGAGCAGTACTTC. Translation gives CASSLAGTGANEQYF. Combining the CDR3 with reference TRBV7-8 and TRBJ2-7 gives the whole variable domain GAGVSQSPRYKVAKRGQDVALRCDPISGHVSLFWYQQALGQGPEFLTYFQNEAQLDKSGLPSDRFFAERPEGSVSTLKIQRTQQEDSAVYLCASSLAGTGANEQYFGPGTRLTVT.

The genes are TRBV5-1 and TRBJ2-1, with D possibly TRBD2 on 6 matching bases. This CDR3 is built from 15 residues. V lost 1 base to trimming and J lost 7 bases, with 15 bases between them. Per the germline V gene, CDR1 is SGHRS and CDR2 is YFSETQ. This CDR3 reads CASSLMSGESNEQFF. For the CDR3, the DNA is TGCGCCAGCAGCTTGATGTCGGGAGAATCAAATGAGCAGTTCTTC.

The CDR3, as DNA: TGTGCCAGTAGTAGCCGACTAGCGACAGATACGCAGTATTTT. Translation gives CASSSRLATDTQYF. This rearrangement joins TRBV19 to TRBJ2-3; 8 positions agree with TRBD2. This CDR3 contains 14 residues. J lost 3 bases, V lost 4 bases, and 3 bases had no gene match. The germline gives CDR1 LNHDA, CDR2 SQIVND (reference sequence).

The J gene is TRBJ2-3, the V gene TRBV24-1, with 10 bases that match TRBD2. The CDR3 has 17 amino acids. CDR1 is KGHDR and CDR2 is SFDVKD in the germline V gene. J gave up 2 bases and V 4 bases, and 8 bases lay outside the gene matches. The CDR3 loop is CATSDRTSGRTTDTQYF. CDR3 nucleotides: TGTGCCACCAGTGACAGGACTAGCGGACGAACCACAGATACGCAGTATTTT.

This chain uses TRBV7-2 with TRBJ2-3; the match to TRBD1 covers 9 bases. V lost 4 bases, J lost 8 bases, and 10 bases stayed unmatched. From germline, CDR1 is SGHTA and CDR2 FQGNSA. There are 15 residues in the CDR3. The CDR3, as DNA: TGTGCCAGCAGCTGGGGGGGACAGGGAAGGGGTACGCAGTATTTT. Encoded protein: CASSWGGQGRGTQYF. Based on the CDR3 plus reference TRBV7-2 and TRBJ2-3, the full variable domain is GAGVSQSPSNKVTEKGKDVELRCDPISGHTALYWYRQSLGQGLEFLIYFQGNSAPDKSGLPSDRFSAERTGGSVSTLTIQRTQQEDSAVYLCASSWGGQGRGTQYFGPGTRLTVL.

This clone was counted between two and nine times. The genes are TRBV11-2 and TRBJ2-7; D is possibly TRBD1 (6 bases). Trimming pared 2 bases from V and 0 bases from J, leaving 8 bases between. The CDR3 totals 14 residues. Per germline, CDR1 SGHAT and CDR2 FQNNGV. The CDR3 coding sequence is TGTGCCAGCAGCTTAACAGGGAGCTCCTACGAGCAGTACTTC. The encoded protein is CASSLTGSSYEQYF.

The chain joins TRBV4-1 to TRBJ2-2; D is perhaps TRBD1 (5 bases). Germline values: CDR1 MGHRA, CDR2 YSYEKL. This CDR3 comprises 16 residues. Trimming pared 0 bases from V and 4 bases from J, leaving 12 bases between. Here the CDR3 DNA reads TGCGCCAGCAGCCAAGATATTGGGGCCCGCACCGGGGAGCTGTTTTTT. This encodes CASSQDIGARTGELFF.

This chain uses TRBV29-1 with TRBJ1-1; D gene uncertain. The germline V gene encodes CDR1 SQVTM and CDR2 ANQGSEA. The CDR3 sequence is 12 residues long. Trimming shortened V by 6 bases and J by 1 base, and 9 bases separated the two germline ends. The CDR3, as DNA: TGCAGCGTAGTATTCGGGAACACTGAAGCTTTCTTT. Protein: CSVVFGNTEAFF.

The chain employs TRBV28 and TRBJ1-5, with D perhaps matching TRBD1 (6 bases). Germline CDR1 MDHEN, CDR2 SYDVKM. The CDR3 has 15 residues. The V end lost 1 base, the J end lost 2 bases, and 9 bases lay between the germline ends. This chain's CDR3 is CASSLSRTGNQPQHF. The CDR3 nucleotides read TGTGCCAGCAGTTTATCCCGGACAGGCAATCAGCCCCAGCATTTT.

The chain is built from TRBV18 and TRBJ2-7, with 10 bases aligning to TRBD1. Trimming at V came to 3 bases and at J to 6 bases, leaving 5 bases not matched to a gene. From germline, CDR1 is KGHSH and CDR2 LQKENI. This CDR3 contains 14 residues. The CDR3 nucleotides read TGTGCCAGCTCACCGGGACAGGGGATCGGCGAGCAGTACTTC. It translates to CASSPGQGIGEQYF.

The rearrangement uses TRBV18 and TRBJ2-3; D not resolved. Trimming took 3 bases from V and 2 from J, leaving 9 bases between them. The CDR3 is 14 residues long. Germline values: CDR1 KGHSH, CDR2 LQKENI. This CDR3 reads CASSPRADTDTQYF. CDR3 in DNA: TGTGCCAGCTCACCTCGCGCGGACACAGATACGCAGTATTTT.

This rearrangement joins TRBV6-4 to TRBJ1-1; tentative D call: TRBD1 (5 bases). The CDR3 length is 13 residues. CDR1 is MRHNA and CDR2 is SNTAGT in the germline V gene. V was trimmed by 3 bases and J by 4 bases, leaving 9 bases between them. Here the CDR3 reads CASSEARGTEAFF. The CDR3 DNA reads as TGTGCCAGCAGTGAGGCAAGGGGCACTGAAGCTTTCTTT.

This chain connects TRBV12-3 or TRBV12-4 to TRBJ2-3; D unclear. V gave up 3 bases and J gave up 6 bases, with 4 bases separating them. This CDR3 has 11 residues. The CDR3 region is CASSFRDTQYF. CDR3 DNA: TGTGCCAGCAGTTTCAGGGATACGCAGTATTTT.

The V call is TRBV30, the J call TRBJ1-4, with D possibly TRBD1 on 5 matching bases. V shed 2 bases and J shed 6 bases, with 7 bases lying between them. This CDR3 is 12 amino acids long. From germline, CDR1 is GTSNPN and CDR2 SVGIG (reference sequence). CDR3 nucleotides: TGTGCCTGGAGTCAGGGTTATGAAAAACTGTTTTTT. Translating it yields CAWSQGYEKLFF.

CDR3: CASRGTGGVEKLFF. In DNA, the CDR3 is TGTGCCAGCAGGGGGACAGGGGGCGTTGAAAAACTGTTTTTT. The chain recombines TRBV14 with TRBJ1-4; 12 nucleotides line up with TRBD1. Germline-derived CDR1 and CDR2 are SGHDN and FVKESK. The CDR3 is 14 amino acids. Losses at the gene ends were 6 bases for V and 7 bases for J; bases not matched to a gene: 3.

This chain joins TRBV5-1 and TRBJ2-3; TRBD2 matches 7 bases. V dropped 0 bases and J dropped 0; count of bases not matched to a gene: 4. CDR3 length equals 16 residues. Germline V gene sequence: CDR1 SGHRS, CDR2 YFSETQ. The CDR3 DNA reads as TGCGCCAGCAGCTTGGCCCTAGCGGCTAGCACAGATACGCAGTATTTT. Translation gives CASSLALAASTDTQYF.

The chain employs TRBV19 and TRBJ1-5; 9 bases fit TRBD1. Germline V CDR1 and CDR2: LNHDA, SQIVND (reference sequence). This CDR3 contains 19 residues. The V segment lost 5 bases and the J segment 1 base; nucleotides outside the gene matches: 15. CDR3: CASSPMPGQGERSNQPQHF. CDR3 coding DNA: TGTGCCAGTAGTCCCATGCCGGGACAGGGAGAGAGAAGCAATCAGCCCCAGCATTTT.

The chain couples TRBV28 to TRBJ1-1, with D perhaps matching TRBD1 (5 bases). The CDR3 covers 14 residues. The germline V gene encodes CDR1 MDHEN and CDR2 SYDVKM. The V and J ends lost 3 bases and 8 bases respectively, with 16 bases between them. This CDR3 is CASSFVGGPKEAFF. The CDR3 DNA is TGTGCCAGCAGTTTTGTGGGGGGACCGAAGGAAGCTTTCTTT.

The chain combines TRBV30 with TRBJ2-3; 12 nucleotides line up with TRBD2. The V segment lost 4 bases and the J segment 0 bases; nucleotides outside the gene matches: 20. The CDR3 is 21 residues long. CDR1 GTSNPN and CDR2 SVGIG come from the germline V gene (reference sequence). CDR3 region: CAWNGLAGGQASLLSTDTQYF. CDR3 bases: TGTGCCTGGAATGGGCTAGCGGGGGGGCAAGCTTCCCTCCTTAGCACAGATACGCAGTATTTT.

Remarks on this clone: Relative to the germline gene, one junction end is altered; a read error may explain this. The chain couples TRBV5-6 to TRBJ2-7; TRBD2 matches 9 bases. Germline V gene data show CDR1 as SGHDT and CDR2 as YYEEEE. This CDR3 spans 15 amino acids. CDR3 in amino acids: CASRLVTSGSYEQYF. CDR3 coding DNA: TGTGCCAGCAGGTTGGTGACTAGCGGCTCCTACGAGCAGTACTTC.

The chain joins TRBV3-1 (or the pseudogene TRBV3-2) to TRBJ2-7; D gene unclear. Germline V gene sequence: CDR1 LGHDT, CDR2 YNNKEL (reference sequence). V gave up 3 bases and J gave up 0 bases, with 6 bases separating them. CDR3 length: 13 amino acids. The CDR3 DNA follows: TGTGCCAGCAGCCACCCGGTCTCCTACGAGCAGTACTTC. This translates into CASSHPVSYEQYF.

The genes are TRBV7-8 and TRBJ2-5; D is unclear. V was clipped by 6 bases and J by 5 bases, with 10 bases between them. The CDR3 spans 12 residues. Germline CDR1 reads SGHVS; CDR2 reads FQNEAQ. The CDR3 is CASSLSVETQYF. The CDR3 DNA reads TGTGCCAGCAGTCTTTCGGTCGAGACCCAGTACTTC.

The V gene is TRBV27, the J gene TRBJ1-6, with D possibly matching TRBD1 (6 bases). The germline V gene has CDR1 MNHEY and CDR2 SMNVEV (reference sequence). V shed 8 bases and J shed 0 bases, with 17 bases lying between them. The CDR3 sequence is 17 residues long. In DNA form, the CDR3 reads TGTGCCAGCCGGGGGGGGCCCTCGTCCTCCTATAATTCACCCCTCCACTTT. Amino acids: CASRGGPSSSYNSPLHF.

The V call is TRBV6-2 or TRBV6-3, the J call TRBJ2-6; D perhaps matches TRBD2 (6 bases). The germline V and J ends were trimmed by 4 bases and 0 bases, with 13 bases remaining between them. This CDR3 contains 17 residues. Germline-derived CDR1 and CDR2 are MNHEY and SVGEGT. CDR3 amino acids: CASSFGGFSSGANVLTF. CDR3 coding DNA: TGTGCCAGCAGTTTTGGAGGGTTTAGCTCTGGGGCCAACGTCCTGACTTTC.

This clone was seen once. This chain joins TRBV5-1 and TRBJ1-6; no clear D. V was trimmed by 4 bases and J by 7 bases, leaving 12 bases between them. The CDR3 consists of 14 residues. CDR1 and CDR2 (germline): SGHRS, YFSETQ. This chain's CDR3 is CASSVERANSPLHF. CDR3 nucleotide sequence: TGCGCCAGCAGCGTGGAACGCGCCAATTCACCCCTCCACTTT.

This clone was detected once. V is TRBV4-1 and J is TRBJ1-4; D remains unclear. Germline values: CDR1 MGHRA, CDR2 YSYEKL. This CDR3 comprises 15 residues. V lost 0 bases to trimming and J lost 4 bases, with 9 bases between them. CDR3 coding DNA: TGCGCCAGCAGCCAAGATCACGGACTTAATGAAAAACTGTTTTTT. Its translation is CASSQDHGLNEKLFF.

The CDR3 loop is CASSFPRLAGSRDTQYF. CDR3 in DNA: TGTGCCAGCAGTTTTCCTAGACTAGCGGGGTCGCGGGATACGCAGTATTTT. The chain links TRBV28 to TRBJ2-3, with 11 bases that match TRBD2. The CDR3 is 17 residues long. The junction had 11 bases not matched to a gene; V was cut back by 3 bases and J by 6 bases. CDR1 and CDR2 (germline): MDHEN, SYDVKM.